What follows is one T cell receptor beta chain and its context. Its antigen is currently unknown. Method: immunoSEQ multiplex PCR; TCRdb's copy keeps in-frame clones and lacks some. The table shows about 960,000 clones, with around 80% occurring only once. This sample is drawn from a study of shared clonotypes between healthy human individuals. Study information: Per donor, CD8 memory used one plate, CD8 naive used two, CD4 memory used three and CD4 naive used three.

V was trimmed by 8 bases and J by 5 bases, leaving 21 bases between them. There are 15 residues in the CDR3. Germline CDR1 and CDR2: MNHEY and SVGAGI. Study-wide results and limits: Some naive CD4 clonotypes, 4.5% to 5.5%, turned up in common across several donors. Sampling involved blood alone; tissue repertoires likely differ. Non-shared clonotypes were found to have lower generation probabilities than the clonotypes that were shared by all four of the sorted-subset donors.

Sample: memory CD4+ T cells sorted from blood. Subset here: CD45RA-negative fraction. The receptor comes from a man between 18 and 35 years old in good health. V and J are TRBV6-5 and TRBJ1-2; D is unclear. CDR3 nucleotide sequence: TGTGCCAGCCGAGGACGGATCCCCGGCGGATATGGCTACACCTTC. Protein product: CASRGRIPGGYGYTF.